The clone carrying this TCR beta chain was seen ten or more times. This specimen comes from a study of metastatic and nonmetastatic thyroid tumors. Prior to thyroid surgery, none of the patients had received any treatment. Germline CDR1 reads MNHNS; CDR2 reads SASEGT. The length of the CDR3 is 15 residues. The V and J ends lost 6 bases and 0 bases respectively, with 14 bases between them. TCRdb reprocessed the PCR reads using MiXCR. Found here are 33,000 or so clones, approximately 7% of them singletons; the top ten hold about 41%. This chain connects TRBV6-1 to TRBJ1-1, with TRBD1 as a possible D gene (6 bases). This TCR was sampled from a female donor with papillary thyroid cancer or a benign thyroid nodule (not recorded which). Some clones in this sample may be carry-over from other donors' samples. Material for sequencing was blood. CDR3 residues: CASRLRGSVNTEAFF. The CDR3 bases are TGTGCCAGCAGACTCAGGGGAAGTGTGAACACTGAAGCTTTCTTT.